The 15 T cell receptor beta chains given below trace back to one sample, sequenced in a study of OX40 agonist ivuxolimab in advanced cancers. This table comes from immunoSEQ multiplex PCR, and its TCRdb copy is limited to in-frame clones, with some not included. Among approximately 77,000 clones, under 90% were seen once, and the ten largest hold 0.51%. Sample: CD4+ or CD8+ T cells sorted from blood, taken in a trial of the OX40 agonist ivuxolimab. The receptor set was obtained from an adult with an advanced solid tumor such as melanoma, head and neck, liver or kidney cancer.

The J gene is TRBJ1-5, the V gene TRBV7-2; D is uncertain. The germline CDR1 and CDR2 sequences are SGHTA and FQGNSA. The length of the CDR3 is 17 residues. Trimming removed 3 bases from V and 0 bases from J, with 15 bases in between. This chain's CDR3 is CASSLGMSGYSNQPQHF. CDR3 in DNA: TGTGCCAGCAGCTTGGGTATGTCAGGTTATAGCAATCAGCCCCAGCATTTT.

V usage is TRBV11-2 and J usage is TRBJ2-3; 9 positions match TRBD2. This CDR3 spans 15 amino acids. The junction had 9 bases not matched to a gene; V was cut back by 7 bases and J by 4 bases. CDR1 and CDR2 from the germline V gene are SGHAT and FQNNGV. The CDR3 spells CASKPGLALSDTQYF. CDR3 DNA: TGTGCCAGCAAACCGGGACTAGCATTATCAGATACGCAGTATTTT.

This chain uses TRBV7-2 with TRBJ1-1; D uncertain. The V end was cut by 7 bases, the J end by 7 bases, with 13 bases between. Germline-derived CDR1 and CDR2 are SGHTA and FQGNSA. This CDR3 has 12 amino acids. This CDR3 reads CASKPDYGEAFF. CDR3 nucleotide sequence: TGTGCCAGCAAGCCGGATTACGGTGAAGCTTTCTTT.

The rearrangement uses TRBV18 and TRBJ1-5; D ambiguous. CDR1 KGHSH and CDR2 LQKENI come from the germline V gene. The germline V and J ends were trimmed by 3 bases and 0 bases, with 6 bases remaining between them. The CDR3 is 14 residues long. For the CDR3, the DNA is TGTGCCAGCTCACCGGCCACTAGCAATCAGCCCCAGCATTTT. Translated: CASSPATSNQPQHF.

V usage is TRBV25-1 and J usage is TRBJ2-7, with TRBD1 matching over 8 bases. The CDR3 is 16 amino acids. Looked up from germline, CDR1 is MGHDK and CDR2 is SYGVNS. The V gene end was trimmed by 1 base and the J gene end by 0 bases; junction bases not matched to a gene: 5. This CDR3 is CASSEFEGQGSYEQYF. Written as DNA, the CDR3 is TGTGCCAGCAGTGAATTCGAAGGACAGGGCTCCTACGAGCAGTACTTC.

The chain recombines TRBV5-4 with TRBJ2-3; D not certain. This CDR3 contains 15 residues. Per the germline V gene, CDR1 is SGHNT and CDR2 is YYREEE (reference sequence). Trimming took off 4 bases at V and 3 bases at J, with 15 bases between the two ends. CDR3 residues: CASSQKSLLTDTQYF. The CDR3 DNA is TGTGCCAGCAGCCAGAAAAGTCTTCTGACAGATACGCAGTATTTT.

About this clone itself: This specimen includes other DNA sequences encoding the same CDR3. The chain is built from TRBV11-3 and TRBJ1-1; D is possibly TRBD1 (5 bases). Germline V gene sequence: CDR1 SGHNT, CDR2 YENEEA. Trimming pared 1 base from V and 3 bases from J, leaving 9 bases between. This CDR3 contains 14 residues. CDR3 in amino acids: CASSLGWGDTEAFF. The CDR3 DNA follows: TGTGCCAGCAGCTTAGGGTGGGGGGACACTGAAGCTTTCTTT.

The chain is built from TRBV28 and TRBJ1-3; 7 positions agree with TRBD1. V lost 8 bases and J lost 5; bases outside the gene matches: 3. This CDR3 spans 12 amino acids. Germline CDR1 reads MDHEN; CDR2 reads SYDVKM. The CDR3 region is CASWTGRNTIYF. The CDR3 region has the DNA TGTGCCAGCTGGACAGGCCGAAACACCATATATTTT.

This clone was seen only once. The rearrangement uses TRBV5-1 and TRBJ2-5; D might be TRBD1 (5 bases). The V end was cut by 4 bases, the J end by 2 bases, with 15 bases between. The CDR3 extends over 15 amino acids. The germline V gene encodes CDR1 SGHRS and CDR2 YFSETQ. Written as DNA, the CDR3 is TGCGCCAGCAGCGCAGGGCCAGGAACTCAAGAGACCCAGTACTTC. This sequence encodes CASSAGPGTQETQYF.

The chain is built from TRBV18 and TRBJ1-1; D is possibly TRBD1 (5 bases). There are 13 residues in the CDR3. With 4 bases removed from V and 5 bases from J, the gap between germline ends came to 11 bases. Germline V gives CDR1 KGHSH, CDR2 LQKENI. In DNA, the CDR3 is TGTGCCAGCTCACTACAGGATAGAACTGAAGCTTTCTTT. It encodes CASSLQDRTEAFF.

The chain recombines TRBV29-1 with TRBJ1-2; 9 positions agree with TRBD1. From germline, CDR1 is SQVTM and CDR2 ANQGSEA. Germline trimming cut 4 bases from V and 3 bases from J; bases unmatched to any gene: 0. The CDR3 length is 12 residues. The CDR3 DNA reads as TGCAGCGTTGGACAGGGGGACTATGGCTACACCTTC. Amino acid sequence: CSVGQGDYGYTF.

The CDR3: CASSHTRVNQPQHF. CDR3 DNA: TGTGCCAGCAGCCATACCAGGGTCAATCAGCCCCAGCATTTT. The gene calls are TRBV7-8 and TRBJ1-5; possibly TRBD1 for D (5 bases). Trimming pared 5 bases from V and 3 bases from J, leaving 11 bases between. This CDR3 has 14 amino acids. Germline assignment: CDR1 SGHVS and CDR2 FQNEAQ.

This clone was counted many times. The J gene is TRBJ1-2, the V gene TRBV19; D not resolved. V lost 7 bases, J lost 4 bases, and 13 bases lay in between. This CDR3 contains 13 residues. Germline loops: CDR1 LNHDA, CDR2 SQIVND (reference sequence). The CDR3 region is CASTMSGFYGYTF. The CDR3 region has the DNA TGTGCCAGTACCATGAGCGGGTTCTATGGCTACACCTTC.

The rearrangement links TRBV5-6 to TRBJ1-2; D ambiguous. There are 16 residues in the CDR3. Between the trimmed V and J ends, which lost 4 bases and 5 bases, there was a span of 21 bases. The germline gives CDR1 SGHDT, CDR2 YYEEEE. The CDR3 nucleotides read TGTGCCAGCAGCGATGCATTAAGCGCGGTCGAGTATGGCTACACCTTC. Its translation: CASSDALSAVEYGYTF.

V and J are TRBV7-9 and TRBJ2-1, with a weak D call TRBD1 (6 bases). Germline lookup yields CDR1 SEHNR and CDR2 FQNEAQ (reference sequence). The CDR3 has 16 residues. The germline V and J ends were trimmed by 5 bases and 3 bases, with 17 bases remaining between them. The CDR3 here is CASSPSGGGNYNEQFF. The CDR3 nucleotides read TGTGCCAGCAGCCCCTCGGGTGGGGGCAACTACAATGAGCAGTTCTTC.